The 15 T cell receptor beta chains below come from one sample, sequenced in a study of early T cells in non-severe SARS-CoV-2 infection. One entry per CDR3 protein, called by TCRdb with MiXCR from the 5' RACE reads. The sample comprises approximately 70,000 distinct CDR3 sequences, around 15% of which are singletons, and around 15% rests with the top ten. Source material: whole blood. These receptors originate from an adult who was a healthcare worker with PCR-confirmed SARS-CoV-2 infection or an uninfected control (not recorded which).

This clonotype showed up many times. This rearrangement joins TRBV29-1 to TRBJ2-1, with no clear D. CDR3 length: 9 residues. Germline CDR1 SQVTM, CDR2 ANQGSEA. With 2 bases removed from V and 10 bases from J, the gap between germline ends came to 3 bases. The CDR3 here is CSVEREQFF. The CDR3 DNA sequence: TGCAGCGTTGAAAGGGAGCAGTTCTTC.

The chain links TRBV2 to TRBJ2-7; D gene ambiguous. Trimming took 4 bases from V and 5 from J, leaving 6 bases between them. The CDR3 loop spans 11 amino acids. Germline V CDR1 and CDR2: SNHLY, FYNNEI. CDR3 DNA sequence: TGTGCCAGCAGTGGATACCACGAGCAGTACTTC. Translation: CASSGYHEQYF.

In its sample, this clonotype was seen a few times. The rearrangement joins TRBV28 to TRBJ2-3, with 13 bases matching TRBD2. Losses at the gene ends were 5 bases for V and 4 bases for J; bases not matched to a gene: 6. Germline V gene sequence: CDR1 MDHEN, CDR2 SYDVKM. The CDR3 totals 16 residues. CDR3 sequence: CASSPLTSGGSDTQYF. The CDR3 nucleotides read TGTGCCAGCAGTCCCCTGACTAGCGGGGGGTCAGATACGCAGTATTTT.

There are many counts of this clonotype. CDR3 amino acids: CASSQAGGNQPQHF. The CDR3 nucleotides are TGTGCCAGCAGCCAAGCGGGAGGGAATCAGCCCCAGCATTTT. This chain uses TRBV4-2 with TRBJ1-5; D uncertain. CDR3 length: 14 residues. Germline CDR1 reads LGHNA; CDR2 reads YNFKEQ. V was shortened by 1 base and J by 4 bases, with 8 bases between the two germline ends.

The chain couples TRBV7-9 to TRBJ1-2; 7 nucleotides match TRBD1. Trimming removed 5 bases from V and 2 bases from J; junction bases left unmatched: 2. The CDR3 extends over 13 amino acids. Germline V gene sequence: CDR1 SEHNR, CDR2 FQNEAQ (reference sequence). CDR3: CASSMGQNYGYTF. The CDR3 nucleotides read TGTGCCAGCAGCATGGGACAGAACTATGGCTACACCTTC.

This clonotype has more than one count but fewer than ten. The chain joins TRBV5-4 to TRBJ2-3, with 7 bases identical to TRBD2. CDR1 is SGHNT and CDR2 is YYREEE in the germline V gene (reference sequence). V trimming: 0 bases; J trimming: 0 bases; junction bases outside the gene matches: 4. This CDR3 is built from 16 residues. The CDR3 sequence: CASSLDSGASTDTQYF. DNA of the CDR3: TGTGCCAGCAGCTTGGACAGCGGGGCGAGCACAGATACGCAGTATTTT.

This clonotype showed up just a few times. This rearrangement joins TRBV4-2 to TRBJ1-2; possible D gene TRBD1, 5 bases. V gave up 0 bases and J gave up 3 bases, with 11 bases separating them. CDR1 is LGHNA, CDR2 YNFKEQ, per germline. The CDR3 extends over 15 amino acids. The CDR3 sequence: CASSQEGAGYYGYTF. The CDR3 DNA follows: TGTGCCAGCAGCCAAGAGGGCGCAGGGTACTATGGCTACACCTTC.

There are a few counts of this clonotype. The chain uses TRBV6-2 or TRBV6-3 and TRBJ2-1; D call uncertain. Trimming shortened V by 0 bases and J by 5 bases, and 8 bases separated the two germline ends. The CDR3 consists of 14 residues. Germline V gene lookup returns CDR1 MNHEY and CDR2 SVGEGT. Here the CDR3 reads CASSYSQAHNEQFF. The CDR3 DNA is TGTGCCAGCAGTTACTCCCAGGCCCACAATGAGCAGTTCTTC.

This clonotype was counted ten times or more. V gene TRBV3-1 combines with J gene TRBJ1-1; D unresolved. The ends were cut back, 0 bases at V and 7 bases at J, with 6 bases in the middle. The germline V gene has CDR1 LGHDT and CDR2 YNNKEL (reference sequence). There are 12 residues in the CDR3. CDR3 nucleotide sequence: TGTGCCAGCAGCCAAGAGGCGGGTGAAGCTTTCTTT. It translates to CASSQEAGEAFF.

The chain employs TRBV6-2 or TRBV6-3 and TRBJ2-7; tentatively, D is TRBD2 (5 bases). This CDR3 region has 16 residues. Germline V gives CDR1 MNHEY, CDR2 SVGEGT. V dropped 2 bases and J dropped 0 bases, with 14 bases sitting between them. DNA of the CDR3: TGTGCCAGCAGTTACATTCCGCCCGGAGGCTCCTACGAGCAGTACTTC. Translating it yields CASSYIPPGGSYEQYF.

The chain combines TRBV28 with TRBJ2-3; 9 bases match TRBD2. This CDR3 is built from 16 residues. J was trimmed by 5 bases and V by 5 bases; bases with no gene match: 11. Per the germline V gene, CDR1 is MDHEN and CDR2 is SYDVKM. Written as DNA, the CDR3 is TGTGCCAGCAGTCCTGCCCTAGCGGGGTCCAGAGATACGCAGTATTTT. Its protein product is CASSPALAGSRDTQYF.

This clonotype was observed a handful of times. The chain uses TRBV15 and TRBJ1-5; D is ambiguous. This CDR3 region has 17 residues. Germline V gives CDR1 LNHNV, CDR2 YYDKDF (reference sequence). V was trimmed by 0 bases and J by 0 bases, leaving 12 bases between them. The CDR3: CATSRDQAAISNQPQHF. In DNA, the CDR3 is TGTGCCACCAGCAGAGATCAGGCAGCGATTAGCAATCAGCCCCAGCATTTT.

This clonotype has ten or more counts. V usage is TRBV19 and J usage is TRBJ2-1, with D maybe TRBD2 (5 bases). The CDR3 is 15 residues long. Trimming took 11 bases from V and 1 from J, leaving 18 bases between them. Germline-derived CDR1 and CDR2 are LNHDA and SQIVND (reference sequence). CDR3 sequence: CACQIRGDSYNEQFF. The CDR3 coding sequence is TGTGCCTGCCAGATCCGGGGAGATTCCTACAATGAGCAGTTCTTC.

V is TRBV10-3 and J is TRBJ2-5, with a weak D call TRBD2 (5 bases). Germline CDR1 and CDR2: ENHRY and SYGVKD. V dropped 5 bases and J dropped 4 bases, with 8 bases sitting between them. The CDR3 loop spans 12 amino acids. The CDR3 DNA sequence: TGTGCCATCAGTCCCAGCGGAGAGACCCAGTACTTC. Translated, it gives CAISPSGETQYF.

This clonotype has ten or more counts. The CDR3 nucleotides are TGTGCCAGCTCCGGGACAGGGGGCTCTGGGGCCAACGTCCTGACTTTC. Translating gives CASSGTGGSGANVLTF. The chain recombines TRBV6-2 or TRBV6-3 with TRBJ2-6; 11 bases match TRBD1. This CDR3 has 16 amino acids. Trimming cost V 8 bases and J 0 bases; bases outside gene matches: 3. Germline-derived CDR1 and CDR2 are MNHEY and SVGEGT.